This T cell receptor beta chain was sequenced in a study of T cell changes during pregnancy in multiple sclerosis. Repertoires were generated with immunoSEQ multiplex PCR, while TCRdb's copy carries only in-frame clones and drops some. The sample carries about 100,000 clones, 93% recorded once. The CDR3 covers 17 residues. V was shortened by 1 base and J by 1 base, with 16 bases between the two germline ends. CDR1 and CDR2 (germline): MNHEY, SMNVEV (reference sequence). The chain uses TRBV27 and TRBJ1-1, with a weak D call TRBD1 (5 bases). Sequencing was performed on peripheral blood, taken after pregnancy. The TCR originated in a female donor with multiple sclerosis, enrolled in a pregnancy study. The CDR3 DNA reads TGTGCCAGCAGTTTATGGGGTGACCGGGGGAGGAACACTGAAGCTTTCTTT. It translates to CASSLWGDRGRNTEAFF.